The clone carrying this T cell receptor beta chain showed up just a few times. Antigen: not known. The ends were cut back, 0 bases at V and 1 base at J, with 6 bases in the middle. CDR1 DFQATT and CDR2 SNEGSKA come from the germline V gene (reference sequence). The CDR3 covers 13 residues. The sample belongs to a study of T-cell memory formation after mild COVID-19. Whole-study context: Largely donor-specific TCR clusters were found.

Study-level points and caveats: Mostly located in CM and EM were contracting CD4+ clones, with contracting CD8+ clones located in EMRA. Second-wave clones reaching peak frequency on day 37 lacked confirmed SARS-CoV-2 specificity.

Employing constant-segment primers, 5'RACE generated TCR alpha and TCR beta cDNA libraries bearing sample barcodes and UMIs. TCRdb re-called the 5' RACE reads through MiXCR, storing one row per CDR3 protein. The sample lists over 350,000 distinct CDR3 sequences, 24% seen once, with around 9.5% in the top ten. This rearrangement joins TRBV20-1 to TRBJ1-2; no clear D gene. Sequencing was carried out using PBMCs or a T cell subset sorted from them (not recorded which). The sequence was collected from an adult woman who had mild COVID-19 (a few samples of this study predate the infection). Cell type and time point are not known. CDR3 protein: CSAREAGNYGYTF. CDR3 bases: TGCAGTGCTAGAGAGGCTGGTAACTATGGCTACACCTTC.